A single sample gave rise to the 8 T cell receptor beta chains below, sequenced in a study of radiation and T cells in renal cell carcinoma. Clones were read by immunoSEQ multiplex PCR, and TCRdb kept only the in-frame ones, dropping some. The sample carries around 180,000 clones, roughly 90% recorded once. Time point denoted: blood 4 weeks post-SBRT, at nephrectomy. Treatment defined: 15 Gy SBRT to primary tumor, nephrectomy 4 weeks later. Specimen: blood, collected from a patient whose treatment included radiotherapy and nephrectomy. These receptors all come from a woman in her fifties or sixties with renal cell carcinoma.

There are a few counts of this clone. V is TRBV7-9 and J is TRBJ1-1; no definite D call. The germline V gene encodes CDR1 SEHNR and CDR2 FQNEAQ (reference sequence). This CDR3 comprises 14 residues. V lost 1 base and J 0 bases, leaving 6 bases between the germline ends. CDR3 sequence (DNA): TGTGCCAGCAGCTTAGGGGAATTGAACACTGAAGCTTTCTTT. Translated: CASSLGELNTEAFF.

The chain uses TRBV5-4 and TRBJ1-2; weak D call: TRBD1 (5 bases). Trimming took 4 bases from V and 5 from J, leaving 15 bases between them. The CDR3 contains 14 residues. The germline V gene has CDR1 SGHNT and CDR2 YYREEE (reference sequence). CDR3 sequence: CASSQEGFYYGYTF. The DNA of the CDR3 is TGTGCCAGCAGCCAGGAGGGGTTCTATTATGGCTACACCTTC.

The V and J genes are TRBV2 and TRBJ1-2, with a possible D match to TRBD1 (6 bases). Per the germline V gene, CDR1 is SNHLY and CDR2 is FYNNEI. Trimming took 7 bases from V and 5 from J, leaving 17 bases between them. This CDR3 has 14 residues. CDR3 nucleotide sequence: TGTGCCAGCACCCGGGGGCGAGGGGAGTATGGCTACACCTTC. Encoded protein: CASTRGRGEYGYTF.

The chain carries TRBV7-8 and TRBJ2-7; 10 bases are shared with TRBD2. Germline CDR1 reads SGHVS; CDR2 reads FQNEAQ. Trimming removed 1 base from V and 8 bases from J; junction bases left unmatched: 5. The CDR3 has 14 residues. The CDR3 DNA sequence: TGTGCCAGCAGCTTAGGCGGGACTAGCGTTCAGCAGTACTTC. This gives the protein CASSLGGTSVQQYF.

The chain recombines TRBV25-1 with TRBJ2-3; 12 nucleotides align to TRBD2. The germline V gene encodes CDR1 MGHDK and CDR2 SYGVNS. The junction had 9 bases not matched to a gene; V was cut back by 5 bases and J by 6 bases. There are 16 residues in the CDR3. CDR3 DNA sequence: TGTGCCAGCAGTCTATGGACTAGCGGGGATTCGGATACGCAGTATTTT. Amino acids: CASSLWTSGDSDTQYF.

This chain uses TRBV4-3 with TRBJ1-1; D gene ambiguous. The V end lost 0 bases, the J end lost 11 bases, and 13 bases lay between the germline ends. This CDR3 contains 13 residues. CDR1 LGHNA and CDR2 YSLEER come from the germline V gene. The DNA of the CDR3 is TGCGCCAGCAGCCAAGATCCAAGCGGGGAGGCTTTCTTT. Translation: CASSQDPSGEAFF.

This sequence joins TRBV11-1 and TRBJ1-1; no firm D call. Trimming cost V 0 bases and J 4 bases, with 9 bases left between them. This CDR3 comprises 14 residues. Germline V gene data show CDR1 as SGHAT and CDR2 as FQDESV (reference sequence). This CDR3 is CASSLAGFGTEAFF. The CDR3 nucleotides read TGTGCCAGCAGCTTAGCAGGGTTCGGCACTGAAGCTTTCTTT. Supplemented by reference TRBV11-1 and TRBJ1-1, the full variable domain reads EAEVAQSPRYKITEKSQAVAFWCDPISGHATLYWYRQILGQGPELLVQFQDESVVDDSQLPKDRFSAERLKGVDSTLKIQPAELGDSAMYLCASSLAGFGTEAFFGQGTRLTVV.

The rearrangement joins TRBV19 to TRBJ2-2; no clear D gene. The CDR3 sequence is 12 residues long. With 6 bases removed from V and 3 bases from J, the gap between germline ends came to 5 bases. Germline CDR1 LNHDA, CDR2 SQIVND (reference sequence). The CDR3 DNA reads TGTGCCAGTAGCGGGCACACCGGGGAGCTGTTTTTT. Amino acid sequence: CASSGHTGELFF. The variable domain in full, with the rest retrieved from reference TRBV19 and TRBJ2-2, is DGGITQSPKYLFRKEGQNVTLSCEQNLNHDAMYWYRQDPGQGLRLIYYSQIVNDFQKGDIAEGYSVSREKKESFPLTVTSAQKNPTAFYLCASSGHTGELFFGEGSRLTVL.